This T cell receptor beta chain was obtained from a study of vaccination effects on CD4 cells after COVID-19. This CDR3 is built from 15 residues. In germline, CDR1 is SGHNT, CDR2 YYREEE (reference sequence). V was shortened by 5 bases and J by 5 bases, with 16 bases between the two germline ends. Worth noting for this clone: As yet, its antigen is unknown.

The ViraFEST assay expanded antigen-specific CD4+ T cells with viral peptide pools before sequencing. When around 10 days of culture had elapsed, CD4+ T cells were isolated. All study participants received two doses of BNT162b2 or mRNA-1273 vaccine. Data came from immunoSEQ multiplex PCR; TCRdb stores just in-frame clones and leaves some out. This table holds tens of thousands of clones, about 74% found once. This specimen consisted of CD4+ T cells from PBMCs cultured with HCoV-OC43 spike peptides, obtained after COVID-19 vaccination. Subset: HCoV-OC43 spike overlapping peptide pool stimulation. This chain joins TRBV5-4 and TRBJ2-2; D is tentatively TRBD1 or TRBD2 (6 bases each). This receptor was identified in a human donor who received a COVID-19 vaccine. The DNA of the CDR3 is TGTGCCAGCAGTATAGGAGGGGGAGGAACCGGGGAGCTGTTTTTT. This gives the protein CASSIGGGGTGELFF.